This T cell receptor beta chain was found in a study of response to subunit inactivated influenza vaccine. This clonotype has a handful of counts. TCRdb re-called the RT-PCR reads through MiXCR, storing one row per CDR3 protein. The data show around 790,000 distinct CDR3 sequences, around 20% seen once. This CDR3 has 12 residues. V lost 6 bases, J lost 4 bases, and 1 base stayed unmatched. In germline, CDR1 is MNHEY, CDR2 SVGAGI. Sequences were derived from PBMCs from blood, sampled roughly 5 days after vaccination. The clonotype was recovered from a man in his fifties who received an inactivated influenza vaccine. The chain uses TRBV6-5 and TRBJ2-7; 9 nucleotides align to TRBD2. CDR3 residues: CASRAGGYEQYF. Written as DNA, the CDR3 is TGTGCCAGCAGAGCGGGAGGATACGAGCAGTACTTC.